This TCR beta chain appears in the sequencing data of a study of response to subunit inactivated influenza vaccine. TCRdb reanalysed the RT-PCR reads using MiXCR and keeps one entry per CDR3 protein. The sample carries approximately 170,000 distinct CDR3 sequences, roughly 12% recorded once. This clonotype was seen at least ten times. Per germline, CDR1 SQVTM and CDR2 ANQGSEA. CDR3 length: 11 residues. The V gene lost 3 bases and the J gene lost 4 bases, with 5 bases spanning the gap. Another study also made use of these data, one on T cells expressing NK-cell markers. According to that study: Making the TCR beta cDNA relied on 5'RACE template switching with UMIs. The CD3+CD56-NKG2C+ fraction of several donors was also led by these clonotypes.

The chain has TRBV29-1 and TRBJ2-3; D is ambiguous. The sequenced sample was CD8+ T cells sorted from PBMCs, obtained 11 to 12 days after vaccination. This TCR was recovered from a man between 50 and 59 years old who received an inactivated influenza vaccine. The CDR3 DNA sequence: TGCAGCGTTGATTGGGCAGATACGCAGTATTTT. Its protein is CSVDWADTQYF.